These T cell receptor beta chains were read from a single sample in a study of blood T cells in healthy people across ages. MiXCR, run by TCRdb on the 5' RACE reads, gives a single entry per CDR3 protein. The data show approximately 830,000 distinct CDR3 sequences, with about 62% seen just once and about a quarter held by the top ten. Material: blood. These receptors all come from a man under 40 in good health. Both conserved end residues are part of each CDR3. The D gene is left open where the match is weak. The size of a clone is reported for some rows only, either as once, few or many, or as a class for expanded clones.

abundance	v_gene	j_gene	d_gene	CDR3nt	CDR3aa
few	TRBV20-1	TRBJ1-2	.	TGCAGTGCTAGTTTGATAAGAGAGGGTGTCGGCTATGGCTACACCTTC	CSASLIREGVGYGYTF
.	TRBV3-1	TRBJ1-5	TRBD1	TGTGCCAGCAGCCAAGTTGGGACAGGTCAGCCCCAGCATTTT	CASSQVGTGQPQHF
.	TRBV2	TRBJ2-1	.	TGTGCCAGCAGTGCGTGGGTACGGGTCGGTGAGCAGTTTTTC	CASSAWVRVGEQFF
.	TRBV20-1	TRBJ2-1	TRBD2	TGCAGTGCTAGAACATCGACTAGCGCATACAATGAGCAGTTCTTC	CSARTSTSAYNEQFF
.	TRBV2	TRBJ1-5	TRBD1	TGTGCCATCCAGGGGGTTAACGGTCAGCCCCAGCATTTT	CAIQGVNGQPQHF
.	TRBV4-3	TRBJ2-1	TRBD2	TGCGCCAGCAGCCAAGACAGGCTAGCGGGGGAAGATGAGCAGTTCTTC	CASSQDRLAGEDEQFF
.	TRBV15	TRBJ1-2	.	TGTGCCACCAGCAGAGCCAGTTCCCTTGGTGGCTACACCTTC	CATSRASSLGGYTF
.	TRBV25-1	TRBJ2-3	TRBD2	TGTGCCAGCAGTGCCCGGATAGCGGGGGTAACGGATACGCAGTATTTT	CASSARIAGVTDTQYF
few	TRBV4-2	TRBJ2-2	TRBD2	TGTGCCAGCAGCCAAGACAGCGGGACTAGCGTCTACACCGGGGAGCTGTTTTTT	CASSQDSGTSVYTGELFF
.	TRBV9	TRBJ2-7	TRBD2	TGTGCCAGCAGCCCTGGACTAGCGGGGGGCTCCTACGAGCAGTACTTC	CASSPGLAGGSYEQYF
.	TRBV9	TRBJ2-7	.	TGTGCCAGCAGCGGGGAATCGGGACGGAGCTACGAGCAGTACTTC	CASSGESGRSYEQYF
.	TRBV10-3	TRBJ1-2	TRBD1	TGTGCCATCAGCGACAGGGTAGAAGACTATGGCTACACCTTC	CAISDRVEDYGYTF
once	TRBV12-3/TRBV12-4	TRBJ2-3	TRBD2	TGTGCCAGCAGTTTTTTTACTAGCGGGGGGACAGATACGCAGTATTTT	CASSFFTSGGTDTQYF
.	TRBV20-1	TRBJ2-3	TRBD2	TGCAGTGCCCAAGCGGGGGGCAACACAGATACGCAGTATTTT	CSAQAGGNTDTQYF
.	TRBV6-5	TRBJ2-5	.	TGTGCCAGCACCGAACTGGGTCCCTCCCGAGAGACCCAGTACTTC	CASTELGPSRETQYF
few	TRBV20-1	TRBJ2-5	.	TGCAGTGCTAGATGGGGGGCGGAGACCCAGTACTTC	CSARWGAETQYF
.	TRBV7-3	TRBJ2-3	TRBD2	TGTGCCAGCAGCTTAAGCGGGGCTAGCGGGGCAACAGATACGCAGTATTTT	CASSLSGASGATDTQYF
.	TRBV20-1	TRBJ2-7	TRBD2	TGCAGTGCTTGGGGTAGCGGGGTTGGCTACGAGCAGTACTTC	CSAWGSGVGYEQYF
.	TRBV29-1	TRBJ2-3	.	TGCAGCCTATCTGGCCTAAGCACAGATACGCAGTATTTT	CSLSGLSTDTQYF
.	TRBV2	TRBJ1-1	.	TGTGCCAGCAGTGACGGGGCCGAGACTGAAGCTTTCTTT	CASSDGAETEAFF
.	TRBV6-5	TRBJ1-2	.	TGTGCCAGCAGTTACGGGGACAACTATGGCTACACCTTC	CASSYGDNYGYTF
.	TRBV3-1	TRBJ1-4	.	TGTGCCAGCAGCCCCCAAGGGTGGGGTGAAAAACTGTTTTTT	CASSPQGWGEKLFF
.	TRBV24-1	TRBJ2-7	TRBD1	TGTGCCACCAGTGATCAAGGGACAGGAGCCTACGAGCAGTACTTC	CATSDQGTGAYEQYF
many	TRBV20-1	TRBJ2-3	.	TGCAGTGCAGGGCGTTCGGGGGCTACGCAGTATTTT	CSAGRSGATQYF